The TCR beta chain described here comes from a study of OX40 agonist ivuxolimab in advanced cancers. Background on the whole study: Ivuxolimab, which targeted the costimulatory receptor OX40 (CD134), was an agonistic, fully human IgG2 monoclonal antibody. Intravenous ivuxolimab was administered to patients every 2 weeks at six dose levels: 0.01, 0.1, 0.3, 1.5, 3 and 10 mg/kg. Of the roughly 53 patients in dose escalation, around 19 had hepatocellular carcinoma, about 15 had melanoma, 9 had renal cell carcinoma and 9 had head and neck cancer. In the dose-escalation cohort, roughly 82% of patients were male, and the mean age was roughly 60 years with a range of roughly 20 to 85. Patients were allowed to have had prior anti-PD-1, anti-PD-L1 or anti-CTLA-4 therapy, and 30% to 50% of the dose-escalation patients had previously received checkpoint inhibitors. Partial responses occurred in three dose-escalation patients, of whom one had hepatocellular carcinoma and two had cutaneous melanoma. The point of sequencing TCRbeta in the periphery was to test whether ivuxolimab changed TCR sequence diversity and drove clonal T-cell expansion. The paper describes the monotherapy dose-escalation part (N ≈ 50 patients) of the phase I trial of ivuxolimab.

Patients with a history of autoimmune disease or receiving systemic immunosuppression were excluded from the trial. Peripheral blood for TCR sequencing was collected from all dose cohorts at baseline, on cycle 4 day 1, and on cycle 7 day 1. The samples were drawn from a first-in-human, open-label, multicenter phase I dose-escalation trial of ivuxolimab. Adults with locally advanced or metastatic melanoma, renal cell carcinoma, hepatocellular carcinoma or head and neck squamous cell carcinoma were enrolled in the trial. CD4+ and CD8+ T cells were sorted separately from peripheral blood before TCR sequencing. For sequencing of the TCRbeta CDR3 region, genomic DNA was extracted from the sorted cells. The immunoSEQ Assay was used for sequencing of TCRbeta CDR3 regions. This is the immuneACCESS table as TCRdb keeps it, with only in-frame sequences that have V and J called. A part of the clones is gone; compared with another copy, unresolved V genes explain less than half, and the rest is unexplained. This sample is represented by some 70,000 clones; 70% to 90% of them were singletons. The biggest ten clones account for approximately 1.3% of the sample.

The CDR3 spans 15 residues, from the cysteine through the phenylalanine. Only CDR3 DNA remains: 45 bases, in frame from the first base. V trim: 5 bases; J trim: 4 bases; unmatched bases: 7. The germline V gene supplies CDR1 MNHNS and CDR2 SASEGT. Points the paper makes about the study in general: At doses of 0.1 to 3.0 mg/kg, clonal expansion of both CD4+ and CD8+ blood T cells was observed from baseline to week 6. Low levels of normalized T-cell clonal expansion were also shown by some nonresponding patients. On average, CD8+ T cells showed more expanded clones than CD4+ T cells after ivuxolimab. The antigen specificity of the peripheral T cells that underwent clonal expansion was not determined. In the 0.1-3.0 mg/kg groups, partial responders had among the lowest normalized peripheral clonal expansion, particularly in CD8+ T cells.

Comments on this clone: Its antigen has not been determined. No base-level quality is on record; no much larger clone is a single base apart.

The source was CD4+ or CD8+ T cells sorted from blood, collected in a trial of the OX40 agonist ivuxolimab. The source of this sequence is an adult with an advanced solid tumor such as melanoma, head and neck, liver or kidney cancer. The chain uses TRBV6-1 and TRBJ1-5, and TRBD1 aligns with 8 junction nucleotides. The CDR3 reads as follows: CASSTDRGLNQPQHF. The bases are TGTGCCAGCAGTACTGACAGGGGACTGAATCAGCCCCAGCATTTT.